These T cell receptor beta chains were read from a single sample in a study of Ad26.COV2.S vaccination and SARS-CoV-2 variants. Produced via immunoSEQ multiplex PCR; TCRdb's table is partial and in-frame only. The table records approximately 300,000 clones, about 86% of them present only once. The starting material was peripheral blood, obtained in a trial of Ad26.COV2.S vaccine versus placebo. The receptors come from a person aged 18 to 59 who received the Ad26.COV2.S COVID-19 vaccine or a placebo. Each CDR3 is given with its conserved first and last residue. Only some rows state a clone size, as once, few, many or a class for expanded clones.

v_call: TRBV2; clone_size: .; cdr3_aa: CARTATSGTNTGELFF
v_call: TRBV18; clone_size: .; cdr3_aa: CASSPPGGPGVYGYTF
v_call: TRBV19; clone_size: .; cdr3_aa: CASSVSGEGNSPLHF
v_call: TRBV6-2/TRBV6-3; clone_size: .; cdr3_aa: CASSFHAGTSGGASTDTQYF
v_call: TRBV5-5; clone_size: few; cdr3_aa: CASSLGVYEQYF
v_call: TRBV6-6; clone_size: .; cdr3_aa: CASSEGGSLAGELFF
v_call: TRBV18; clone_size: .; cdr3_aa: CASSPDMYTEAFF
v_call: TRBV5-5; clone_size: .; cdr3_aa: CASSLSGEINNQPQHF
v_call: TRBV18; clone_size: .; cdr3_aa: CASSPGNNEKLFF
v_call: TRBV5-6; clone_size: few; cdr3_aa: CASSLGQLNSPLHF
v_call: TRBV6-5; clone_size: once; cdr3_aa: CASIRVNEQFF
v_call: TRBV2; clone_size: .; cdr3_aa: CASSTSSGGDTGELFF
v_call: TRBV7-2; clone_size: .; cdr3_aa: CASSLGASYEQYF
v_call: TRBV7-9; clone_size: .; cdr3_aa: CASSLGRGTGSGGYTF
v_call: TRBV6-6; clone_size: .; cdr3_aa: CASRIDRGLVGYTF
v_call: TRBV28; clone_size: .; cdr3_aa: CASSPAGSGEQFF
v_call: TRBV19; clone_size: .; cdr3_aa: CASRVGGGGFEKLFF
v_call: TRBV5-6; clone_size: .; cdr3_aa: CASSRFPATNEKLFF
v_call: TRBV18; clone_size: .; cdr3_aa: CASSPGVGELFF
v_call: TRBV7-2; clone_size: once; cdr3_aa: CASSPGQGLRETQYF
v_call: TRBV6-1; clone_size: few; cdr3_aa: CASSERGSYLQLHGYTF
v_call: TRBV12-3/TRBV12-4; clone_size: .; cdr3_aa: CASSQTHGGYTF
v_call: TRBV19; clone_size: .; cdr3_aa: CASSIFLGGTEAFF
v_call: TRBV9; clone_size: .; cdr3_aa: CASSTGNTGELFF
v_call: TRBV6-6; clone_size: .; cdr3_aa: CASSSLTSGGYPLKYNEQFF
v_call: TRBV9; clone_size: .; cdr3_aa: CASSAGTGGQPQHF
v_call: TRBV6-5; clone_size: .; cdr3_aa: CATKYRGPATEAFF
v_call: TRBV6-1; clone_size: .; cdr3_aa: CASREGPALNNEQFF
v_call: TRBV7-2; clone_size: .; cdr3_aa: CASRKQGTVTEAFF
v_call: TRBV10-1; clone_size: .; cdr3_aa: CASSPTGRGASTDTQYF
v_call: TRBV5-1; clone_size: .; cdr3_aa: CASSYKRGGFWRDTQYF
v_call: TRBV5-1; clone_size: .; cdr3_aa: CASSLAGQRREETQYF
v_call: TRBV5-1; clone_size: .; cdr3_aa: CASSQTGLTGSTEAFF
v_call: TRBV19; clone_size: .; cdr3_aa: CASSIVGRGGLNEQFF
v_call: TRBV5-1; clone_size: .; cdr3_aa: CASSLPEKTSGAETQYF
v_call: TRBV5-1; clone_size: .; cdr3_aa: CASSLGSLSPYEQYF
v_call: TRBV7-6; clone_size: .; cdr3_aa: CASSLRDRGSNTIYF